The 16 T cell receptor beta chains below come from one sample, sequenced in a study of chemoradiotherapy in HPV16-positive cancers. Using immunoSEQ multiplex PCR, the repertoire was profiled, and TCRdb retains in-frame clones only, with some absent. This table holds some 5,000 clones, 65% to 90% found once. Sequencing was performed on tumor tissue, taken from a patient who underwent chemoradiotherapy. These receptors originate from a human donor with HPV-associated anogenital cancer.

This clone was seen a handful of times. The genes are TRBV11-1 and TRBJ2-1; D is uncertain. The CDR3 is 16 residues long. In germline, CDR1 is SGHAT, CDR2 FQDESV (reference sequence). The V end was cut by 1 base, the J end by 0 bases, with 10 bases between. CDR3 DNA sequence: TGTGCCAGCAGCTTAGATGGGCGAAACTCCTACAATGAGCAGTTCTTC. Translated: CASSLDGRNSYNEQFF.

V usage is TRBV7-9 and J usage is TRBJ2-2, with 8 bases aligning to TRBD2. Looked up from germline, CDR1 is SEHNR and CDR2 is FQNEAQ (reference sequence). The CDR3 loop spans 15 amino acids. The CDR3 DNA reads TGTGCTACCTACTTCGGGGGGGGTCCCGCCGGGGAGCTGTTTTTT. Its protein product is CATYFGGGPAGELFF.

The chain links TRBV30 to TRBJ2-7; 7 bases line up with TRBD2. Looked up from germline, CDR1 is GTSNPN and CDR2 is SVGIG (reference sequence). The V gene end was trimmed by 8 bases and the J gene end by 5 bases; junction bases not matched to a gene: 6. The CDR3 is made up of 11 amino acids. The CDR3 region is CAAGRANEQYF. For the CDR3, the DNA is TGTGCCGCTGGGAGGGCGAACGAGCAGTACTTC.

The genes are TRBV5-1 and TRBJ2-7; tentative D call: TRBD1 (6 bases). The germline V and J ends were trimmed by 5 bases and 7 bases, with 13 bases remaining between them. CDR1 is SGHRS and CDR2 is YFSETQ in the germline V gene. The CDR3 totals 12 residues. CDR3 amino acids: CASSFSGDEQYF. The CDR3, as DNA: TGCGCCAGCAGTTTCTCAGGGGATGAGCAGTACTTC.

The rearrangement uses TRBV28 and TRBJ1-2; TRBD1 agrees at 8 bases. The germline V gene encodes CDR1 MDHEN and CDR2 SYDVKM. V was pared by 5 bases and J by 4 bases, with 12 bases of the junction left unmatched. The CDR3 runs 16 residues. CDR3 sequence reads: CASSASGQGLSYGYTF. In DNA form, the CDR3 reads TGTGCCAGCAGTGCATCAGGACAGGGCCTCTCCTATGGCTACACCTTC.

This rearrangement joins TRBV4-2 to TRBJ1-2; D gene ambiguous. CDR3 length: 14 residues. Germline lookup yields CDR1 LGHNA and CDR2 YNFKEQ. The V end lost 0 bases, the J end lost 5 bases, and 10 bases lay between the germline ends. The CDR3 protein is CASSQEALWYGYTF. CDR3 DNA: TGTGCCAGCAGCCAAGAGGCCCTATGGTATGGCTACACCTTC.

By sample fraction, this clone is large. The chain links TRBV21-1 to TRBJ2-5; TRBD2 is taken as the D call from the table, unchecked against the DNA. TRBV21-1 represents a pseudogene. This CDR3 has 16 residues. DNA for the CDR3: TGTGCCACACAGACTCATAGCGGGGGGGCACAAGAGACCCAGTACTTC. It yields the protein CATQTHSGGAQETQYF.

The chain has TRBV19 and TRBJ1-5, with a tentative D call TRBD1 (5 bases). Deletions cut 5 bases from V and 7 bases from J, with 24 bases between. The CDR3 has 17 residues. Looked up from germline, CDR1 is LNHDA and CDR2 is SQIVND (reference sequence). CDR3 sequence reads: CASSQLATSRGRQPQHF. The CDR3 bases are TGTGCCAGTAGTCAGCTCGCCACGTCGAGGGGTAGGCAGCCCCAGCATTTT.

V gene TRBV7-2 combines with J gene TRBJ1-2; D not resolved. In germline, CDR1 is SGHTA, CDR2 FQGNSA. The CDR3 is made up of 15 amino acids. With 3 bases removed from V and 1 base from J, the gap between germline ends came to 12 bases. The DNA for the CDR3 is TGTGCCAGCAGCTTCGGCAGGTTGAATAACTATGGCTACACCTTC. This translates into CASSFGRLNNYGYTF.

V gene TRBV4-3 combines with J gene TRBJ2-7; TRBD1 matches at 7 bases. The ends lost 1 base at V and 7 bases at J; junction bases unmatched: 10. The CDR3 spans 15 residues. Germline V gene data show CDR1 as LGHNA and CDR2 as YSLEER. The CDR3 coding sequence is TGCGCCAGCAGCCAAGCGACCGAGGGGGCTGAGGAGCAGTACTTC. It translates to CASSQATEGAEEQYF.

This sequence joins TRBV30 and TRBJ1-2; the D gene is possibly TRBD1 (6 bases). The CDR3 runs 13 residues. Germline CDR1 reads GTSNPN; CDR2 reads SVGIG (reference sequence). Trimming took off 5 bases at V and 5 bases at J, with 15 bases between the two ends. CDR3 amino acids: CAWLDSRGYGYTF. The CDR3 DNA sequence: TGTGCCTGGCTCGACAGCAGGGGTTATGGCTACACCTTC.

The rearrangement uses TRBV5-5 and TRBJ2-2, with D possibly called TRBD1 or TRBD2 (5 bases each). The CDR3 extends over 15 amino acids. V was cut by 0 bases and J by 4 bases, with 10 bases left in between. Germline loops: CDR1 SGHKS, CDR2 YYEKEE (reference sequence). For the CDR3, the DNA is TGTGCCAGCAGCTTGGCCAGGGCGGGCACCGGGGAGCTGTTTTTT. The encoded protein is CASSLARAGTGELFF.

V usage is TRBV18 and J usage is TRBJ2-1, with TRBD2 identical over 8 bases. The V segment lost 1 base and the J segment 13 bases; nucleotides outside the gene matches: 3. The CDR3 is made up of 12 amino acids. The germline V gene encodes CDR1 KGHSH and CDR2 LQKENI. The CDR3 nucleotides are TGTGCCAGCTCACCACAGGGACTAGTACAGTTCTTC. This sequence encodes CASSPQGLVQFF.

The J gene is TRBJ1-2, the V gene TRBV20-1; the D gene is possibly TRBD1 (6 bases). CDR3 size: 10 residues. Germline CDR1 reads DFQATT; CDR2 reads SNEGSKA (reference sequence). V lost 6 bases and J 6 bases, leaving 8 bases between the germline ends. CDR3 in DNA: TGCAGTGCCTGGGACAATGGCTACACCTTC. Translating gives CSAWDNGYTF.

The DNA of the CDR3 is TGCGCCAGCAGCCCGTCGACGGCAGCTAACTATGGCTACACCTTC. It codes for CASSPSTAANYGYTF. The V call is TRBV4-1, the J call TRBJ1-2; no firm D call. Germline CDR1 MGHRA, CDR2 YSYEKL. Trimming left V 4 bases short and J 0 bases short, with 12 bases between. The CDR3 consists of 15 residues.

CDR3 in amino acids: CASSPPAGTDTQYF. The CDR3 nucleotides read TGTGCCAGCAGCCCCCCAGCGGGCACAGATACGCAGTATTTT. The J gene is TRBJ2-3, the V gene TRBV7-2; tentative D call: TRBD2 (5 bases). CDR3 length equals 14 residues. CDR1 and CDR2 from the germline V gene are SGHTA and FQGNSA. Trimming cost V 5 bases and J 1 base, with 10 bases left between them.